This record concerns one T cell receptor (beta chain) sequence. The record originates from a study of blood T cell repertoires in COVID-19. Study background: PBMCs, B-cell-depleted T cells, or T cells were the source of the cDNA or gDNA that made up the material.

Methods used by the authors: Reference gene primer amplification in the assay estimated nucleated cell counts. The data were produced by immunoSEQ multiplex PCR, yet TCRdb's version contains in-frame clones alone and is incomplete. For V, J and clone size, that table is used; D and trimming come from the DNA. The data hold roughly 250,000 clones, with 87% observed a single time. Cohort allocation depended upon clinical history that participants reported. There are 13 residues in the CDR3. Trimming cost V 4 bases and J 10 bases; bases outside gene matches: 8. The V gene's germline CDR1 is SGHRS and CDR2 YFSETQ.

The material sequenced was PBMCs or T cells enriched from blood (not recorded which). The chain has TRBV5-1 and TRBJ2-1, with TRBD1 matching over 7 bases. This TCR was sampled from a woman in her 30s with acute COVID-19. CDR3 region: CASSQPDRPEQFF. The CDR3 bases are TGCGCCAGCAGCCAACCGGACAGGCCAGAGCAGTTCTTC. Using reference TRBV5-1 and TRBJ2-1 for the parts outside the CDR3, the full variable domain is KAGVTQTPRYLIKTRGQQVTLSCSPISGHRSVSWYQQTPGQGLQFLFEYFSETQRNKGNFPGRFSGRQFSNSRSEMNVSTLELGDSALYLCASSQPDRPEQFFGPGTRLTVL.